This T cell receptor (beta chain) was profiled in a study of shared clonotypes between healthy human individuals. Study as a whole: There were three CD4 naive, three CD4 memory, two CD8 naive and one CD8 memory plates per donor.

TCRdb keeps only in-frame clones here, not all; method: immunoSEQ multiplex PCR. Of approximately 1,500,000 clones listed, roughly 95% are singletons. The CDR3 runs to 14 residues. The V gene lost 4 bases and the J gene lost 4 bases, with 13 bases spanning the gap. Germline loops: CDR1 SNHLY, CDR2 FYNNEI. The chain carries TRBV2 and TRBJ1-1; D possibly corresponds to TRBD1 (5 bases). The sequence was obtained from a man aged 25-45 years in good health. Material: naive CD4+ T cells sorted from blood. Subset denoted: CD45RA+ positively selected. The CDR3 DNA is TGTGCCAGCAGTGCAAATTCAGGGATCACTGAAGCTTTCTTT. Protein product: CASSANSGITEAFF. Supplemented by reference TRBV2 and TRBJ1-1, the full variable domain reads EPEVTQTPSHQVTQMGQEVILRCVPISNHLYFYWYRQILGQKVEFLVSFYNNEISEKSEIFDDQFSVERPDGSNFTLKIRSTKLEDSAMYFCASSANSGITEAFFGQGTRLTVV.